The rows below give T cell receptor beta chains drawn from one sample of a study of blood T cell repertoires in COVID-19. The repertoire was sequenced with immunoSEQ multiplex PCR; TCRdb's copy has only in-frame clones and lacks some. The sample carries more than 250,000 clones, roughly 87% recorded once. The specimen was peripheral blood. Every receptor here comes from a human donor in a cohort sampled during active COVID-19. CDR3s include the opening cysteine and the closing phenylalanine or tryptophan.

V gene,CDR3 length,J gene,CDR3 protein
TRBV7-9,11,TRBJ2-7,CASSVDSEQYF
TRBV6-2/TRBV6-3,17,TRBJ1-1,CASSYGSGGKVGTEAFF
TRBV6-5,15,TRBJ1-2,CASRGLDGSHYGYTF
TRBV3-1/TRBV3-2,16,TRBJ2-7,CASRGQGLLLVYEQYF
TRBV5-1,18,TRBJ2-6,CASSLAGGRRSGANVLTF
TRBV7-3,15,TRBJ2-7,CASSLETGLTYEQYF
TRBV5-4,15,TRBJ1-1,CASSSRDRESTEAFF
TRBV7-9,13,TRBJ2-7,CASSSGTRHEQYF
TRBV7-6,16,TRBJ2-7,CASSSKHPGGLGEQYF
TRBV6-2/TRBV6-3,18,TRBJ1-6,CASSLTSQLDRVGSPLHF
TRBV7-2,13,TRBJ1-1,CASSLVRGTEAFF
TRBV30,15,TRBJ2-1,CAWSRGTSGSNEQFF
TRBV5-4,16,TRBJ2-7,CASSGTSGGFSYEQYF
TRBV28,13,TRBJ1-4,CASSRGDNEKLFF
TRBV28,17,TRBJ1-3,CASSLGTGFRSGNTIYF
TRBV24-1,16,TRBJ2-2,CATSDQDRPITGELFF
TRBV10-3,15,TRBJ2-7,CAISGGTGRSYEQYF
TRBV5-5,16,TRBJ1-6,CASSYGTGTINSPLHF
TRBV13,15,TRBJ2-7,CASSNTQYRQDEQYF
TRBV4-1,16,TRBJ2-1,CASSPDYVGSYNEQFF
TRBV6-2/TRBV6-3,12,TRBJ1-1,CASSYVRTEAFF
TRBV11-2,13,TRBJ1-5,CASSFQGDQPQHF
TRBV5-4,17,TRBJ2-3,CASSKTSGRTSTDTQYF
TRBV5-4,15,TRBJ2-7,CASSSQQGGAYEQYF
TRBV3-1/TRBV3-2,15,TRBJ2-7,CASSQSAGSSYEQYF
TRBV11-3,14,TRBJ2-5,CASSLGGTGGTQYF
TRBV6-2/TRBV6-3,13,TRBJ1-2,CASSYLVDYGYTF
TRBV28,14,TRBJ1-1,CASSTGTANTEAFF
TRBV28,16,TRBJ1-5,CASSPPTGGPNQPQHF
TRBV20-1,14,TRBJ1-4,CSASEGADNEKLFF
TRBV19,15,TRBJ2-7,CASSAQQGIPYEQYF
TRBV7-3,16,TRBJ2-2,CASSFTMTSVAGELFF
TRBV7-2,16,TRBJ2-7,CASSLGTSGGAYEQYF
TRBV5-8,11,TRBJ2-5,CASSPGETQYF
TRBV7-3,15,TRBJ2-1,CASSSVAGAYNEQFF
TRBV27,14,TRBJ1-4,CASRRQGNNEKLFF
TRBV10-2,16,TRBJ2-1,CASSGSSERWEDEQFF
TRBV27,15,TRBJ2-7,CASSLTSGSSYEQYF
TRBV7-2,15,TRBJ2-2,CASSVGQTRTGELFF
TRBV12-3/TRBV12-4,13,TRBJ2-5,CASAQGDQETQYF
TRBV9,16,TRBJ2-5,CASSTGGGTLGETQYF
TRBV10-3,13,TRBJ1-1,CALTSDIGTEAFF
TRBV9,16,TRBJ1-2,CASSVVLEGSAGGYTF
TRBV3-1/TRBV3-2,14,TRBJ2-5,CASRGLLAEETQYF
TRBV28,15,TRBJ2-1,CASSLQLQGGNEQFF
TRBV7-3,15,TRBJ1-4,CASSPRAGLNEKLFF
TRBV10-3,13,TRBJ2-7,CAISELDSAAQYF
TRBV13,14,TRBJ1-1,CASSPPSVISVAFF
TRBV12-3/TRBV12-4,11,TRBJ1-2,CASSLMAGYTF
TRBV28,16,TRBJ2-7,CASSLASDRGRHEQYF
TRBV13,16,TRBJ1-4,CASSLGGRGTNEKLFF
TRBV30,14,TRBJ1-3,CAWSLGVSGNTIYF
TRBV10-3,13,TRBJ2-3,CATQTGYEDTQYF
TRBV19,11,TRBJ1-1,CASSGHGEAFF
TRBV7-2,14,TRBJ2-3,CASSFSGVPDTQYF